The 32 T cell receptor beta chains listed next were all sequenced from one sample in a study of T-cell reconstitution after alpha-beta-depleted transplantation in children. Preparation of the TCRbeta library used unique molecular identifiers. TCRdb fed the PCR reads into MiXCR, producing one record per CDR3 protein. The profile shows 150,000 to 250,000 distinct CDR3 sequences, 6.3% of them singletons. The specimen was PBMCs, collected before TCRalphabeta/CD19-depleted stem cell transplant. The origin of the receptors is a girl in the first two years of life with combined immunodeficiency, due to receive a stem cell transplant.

This clonotype was counted many times. The rearrangement joins TRBV28 to TRBJ2-1, with D possibly matching TRBD1 (6 bases). Germline-derived CDR1 and CDR2 are MDHEN and SYDVKM. The CDR3 runs 15 residues. V dropped 5 bases and J dropped 3 bases, with 14 bases sitting between them. CDR3: CASSLRQALYNEQFF. As DNA, the CDR3 is TGTGCCAGCAGTCTTAGACAGGCACTCTACAATGAGCAGTTCTTC. Drawing the rest from reference TRBV28 and TRBJ2-1, the complete variable domain is DVKVTQSSRYLVKRTGEKVFLECVQDMDHENMFWYRQDPGLGLRLIYFSYDVKMKEKGDIPEGYSVSREKKERFSLILESASTNQTSMYLCASSLRQALYNEQFFGPGTRLTVL.

The chain has TRBV5-1 and TRBJ2-1, with 13 bases matching TRBD2. Germline V CDR1 and CDR2: SGHRS, YFSETQ. The ends lost 4 bases at V and 6 bases at J; junction bases unmatched: 7. CDR3 length: 16 amino acids. The CDR3 nucleotides read TGCGCCAGCAGCCCGGGGGGACTAGCGGGACGCAATGAGCAGTTCTTC. Translated: CASSPGGLAGRNEQFF.

This clonotype has ten or more counts. The chain carries TRBV20-1 and TRBJ2-1, with TRBD2 identical over 10 bases. With 4 bases clipped from V and 4 bases from J, the junction kept 10 bases outside the gene matches. Germline lookup yields CDR1 DFQATT and CDR2 SNEGSKA (reference sequence). CDR3 length equals 16 residues. Here the CDR3 reads CSATTSLAGVYNEQFF. CDR3 in DNA: TGCAGTGCTACCACCTCCCTAGCGGGAGTGTACAATGAGCAGTTCTTC.

This clonotype showed up many times. The V call is TRBV7-9, the J call TRBJ2-1, with 10 positions matching TRBD2. Germline CDR1 reads SEHNR; CDR2 reads FQNEAQ (reference sequence). CDR3 length: 14 residues. V was clipped by 7 bases and J by 6 bases; unmatched bases: 6. The CDR3 protein is CASTRAGGSNEQFF. The CDR3 DNA follows: TGTGCCAGCACCCGAGCGGGGGGGTCCAATGAGCAGTTCTTC.

This clonotype was detected ten times or more. The rearrangement links TRBV7-3 to TRBJ2-1; D is unresolved. Between the trimmed V and J ends, which lost 1 base and 4 bases, there was a span of 11 bases. CDR1 and CDR2 from the germline V gene are SGHTA and FQGTGA. The CDR3 length is 15 residues. This CDR3 reads CASSLIGGPYNEQFF. The CDR3 DNA reads as TGTGCCAGCAGCTTAATTGGTGGCCCTTACAATGAGCAGTTCTTC.

This clonotype showed up many times. V gene TRBV7-9 combines with J gene TRBJ2-2; possibly TRBD1 or TRBD2 for D (5 bases each). Germline V gene data show CDR1 as SEHNR and CDR2 as FQNEAQ (reference sequence). The CDR3 has 14 amino acids. V was clipped by 4 bases and J by 6 bases, with 12 bases between them. For the CDR3, the DNA is TGTGCCAGCAGCTCCCGGATGGGGGCCGGGGAGCTGTTTTTT. Protein product: CASSSRMGAGELFF.

In this sample, this clonotype turned up many times. This rearrangement joins TRBV20-1 to TRBJ2-7, with 12 positions matching TRBD2. The trim removed 6 bases at V and 1 base at J, leaving 10 bases unmatched. This CDR3 comprises 16 residues. Germline V gene sequence: CDR1 DFQATT, CDR2 SNEGSKA (reference sequence). The CDR3 DNA reads TGCAGTGCCAAGGGGCTAGCGGGGGGGCCGTCCTACGAGCAGTACTTC. Translation gives CSAKGLAGGPSYEQYF.

This clonotype was seen ten or more times. The V call is TRBV4-3, the J call TRBJ2-2; no clear D gene. V was clipped by 5 bases and J by 4 bases, with 17 bases between them. There are 16 residues in the CDR3. From germline, CDR1 is LGHNA and CDR2 YSLEER. The DNA of the CDR3 is TGCGCCAGCAGCGGTCGCCGGCCGACGGGCACCGGGGAGCTGTTTTTT. Encoded protein: CASSGRRPTGTGELFF.

Of note for this clonotype: One base away lies a much larger clone, so this may be a sequencing read error. CDR3 loop: CASSSQTGFHEEYF. The CDR3 DNA is TGTGCCAGCAGTTCCCAGACAGGGTTCCACGAGGAGTACTTC. The rearrangement joins TRBV6-5 to TRBJ2-7; 7 bases map to TRBD1. The CDR3 is 14 residues long. Looked up from germline, CDR1 is MNHEY and CDR2 is SVGAGI.

This clonotype was picked up many times. The rearrangement joins TRBV12-3 or TRBV12-4 to TRBJ1-1; no clear D gene. V gave up 7 bases and J gave up 2 bases, with 14 bases separating them. This CDR3 has 14 residues. The CDR3 nucleotides are TGTGCCAGCACCTTGTCCAGCACCAACACTGAAGCTTTCTTT. It translates to CASTLSSTNTEAFF.

This clonotype has a count of ten or more. CDR3 in DNA: TGTGCCAGCAGCTTAAGAGGCCAGAGTAATGAGCAGTTCTTC. Translated, it gives CASSLRGQSNEQFF. The genes are TRBV7-2 and TRBJ2-1, with no clear D. The germline CDR1 and CDR2 sequences are SGHTA and FQGNSA. Trimming removed 2 bases at V and 7 bases at J, with 12 bases between. This CDR3 is built from 14 residues.

The V call is TRBV4-1, the J call TRBJ1-2; D is ambiguous. The V end was cut by 0 bases, the J end by 8 bases, with 22 bases between. CDR1 MGHRA and CDR2 YSYEKL come from the germline V gene. CDR3 length: 17 amino acids. This CDR3 reads CASSQDDGRAGIRGYTF. CDR3 DNA: TGCGCCAGCAGCCAAGATGACGGCCGTGCCGGGATTCGGGGCTACACCTTC.

This clonotype was picked up many times. V usage is TRBV3-1 and J usage is TRBJ2-7, with D unclear. CDR3 length equals 14 residues. The V end was cut by 1 base, the J end by 4 bases, with 11 bases between. Germline assignment: CDR1 LGHDT and CDR2 YNNKEL (reference sequence). The CDR3 region is CASSQVSTSYEQYF. In nucleotides, the CDR3 is TGTGCCAGCAGCCAAGTATCTACCTCTTACGAGCAGTACTTC.

Many counts were recorded for this clonotype. V usage is TRBV21-1 and J usage is TRBJ1-2; TRBD1 is taken as the D call from the table, unchecked against the DNA. TRBV21-1 is termed a pseudogene. This CDR3 has 15 residues. In DNA, the CDR3 is TGTGCCAGCAGCAAAGAACAGGGGGAGAACTATGGCTACACCTTC. This sequence encodes CASSKEQGENYGYTF.

This clonotype was counted at least ten times. The V gene is TRBV7-6, the J gene TRBJ2-7; D tentatively fits TRBD1 or TRBD2 (5 bases each). This CDR3 contains 13 residues. From germline, CDR1 is SGHVS and CDR2 FNYEAQ. V was clipped by 2 bases and J by 5 bases, with 10 bases between them. The CDR3 is CASSLHRDHEQYF. CDR3 sequence (DNA): TGTGCCAGCAGCTTACACCGGGACCACGAGCAGTACTTC.

The chain combines TRBV7-3 with TRBJ2-1, with 7 bases that match TRBD2. CDR3 size: 13 residues. The ends lost 5 bases at V and 10 bases at J; junction bases unmatched: 8. CDR1 is SGHTA, CDR2 FQGTGA, per germline. CDR3 region: CASSPAGRQEQFF. The CDR3 coding sequence is TGTGCCAGCAGCCCCGCCGGGAGGCAGGAGCAGTTCTTC.

This clonotype occurred many times. The gene calls are TRBV15 and TRBJ1-5; maybe TRBD1 (6 bases). V was pared by 0 bases and J by 3 bases, with 9 bases between. The CDR3 is made up of 15 amino acids. Germline CDR1 LNHNV, CDR2 YYDKDF (reference sequence). CDR3 coding DNA: TGTGCCACCAGCAGAGACAGGGGAAACAATCAGCCCCAGCATTTT. Translation: CATSRDRGNNQPQHF.

This clonotype was observed many times. The rearrangement joins TRBV7-9 to TRBJ1-1; D gene unclear. CDR3 length: 13 amino acids. V was cut by 4 bases and J by 1 base, with 7 bases left in between. In germline, CDR1 is SEHNR, CDR2 FQNEAQ (reference sequence). CDR3 sequence reads: CASSSVSNTEAFF. CDR3 DNA: TGTGCCAGCAGCTCGGTCTCGAACACTGAAGCTTTCTTT.

This clonotype was seen at least ten times. The genes are TRBV4-3 and TRBJ2-7; D gene unclear. Trimming shortened V by 0 bases and J by 1 base, and 16 bases separated the two germline ends. This CDR3 has 17 residues. Germline values: CDR1 LGHNA, CDR2 YSLEER. CDR3 amino acids: CASSQDDTRVRSYEQYF. The CDR3 DNA reads as TGCGCCAGCAGCCAAGATGATACCCGGGTGAGGTCCTACGAGCAGTACTTC.

This clonotype was observed at least ten times. The chain uses TRBV28 and TRBJ1-6; D is ambiguous. This CDR3 contains 11 residues. Germline V CDR1 and CDR2: MDHEN, SYDVKM. Trimming cost V 5 bases and J 12 bases, with 8 bases left between them. DNA of the CDR3: TGTGCCAGCAGTCTCCCGGGACCCCTCCACTTT. This sequence encodes CASSLPGPLHF.

This clonotype was found many times. The V and J genes are TRBV29-1 and TRBJ2-7; 8 bases map to TRBD2. Germline V CDR1 and CDR2: SQVTM, ANQGSEA. The CDR3 loop spans 14 amino acids. J was trimmed by 0 bases and V by 4 bases; bases with no gene match: 5. The CDR3 protein is CSVGGGGISYEQYF. CDR3 sequence (DNA): TGCAGCGTTGGTGGCGGGGGGATCTCCTACGAGCAGTACTTC.

This clonotype appeared a few times. The chain couples TRBV12-3 or TRBV12-4 to TRBJ1-2; 11 positions match TRBD1. The CDR3 spans 19 residues. V was clipped by 3 bases and J by 0 bases; unmatched bases: 12. As DNA, the CDR3 is TGTGCCAGCAGTTTTGGACAGGGGGCTTTCCACCTGGCTAACTATGGCTACACCTTC. Translating gives CASSFGQGAFHLANYGYTF.

This clonotype was counted many times. The chain uses TRBV12-3 or TRBV12-4 and TRBJ2-3; 7 bases are a match to TRBD1. The V segment lost 4 bases and the J segment 4 bases; nucleotides outside the gene matches: 5. The CDR3 totals 14 residues. CDR3 loop: CASSSTGLADTQYF. The CDR3 DNA sequence: TGTGCCAGCAGTTCGACAGGGTTGGCAGATACGCAGTATTTT.

The chain is built from TRBV9 and TRBJ2-5; D not resolved. Trimming cost V 0 bases and J 2 bases, with 14 bases left between them. CDR3 size: 16 residues. The germline CDR1 and CDR2 sequences are SGDLS and YYNGEE. CDR3 sequence reads: CASSVDSDGYQETQYF. For the CDR3, the DNA is TGTGCCAGCAGCGTAGATTCGGATGGATATCAAGAGACCCAGTACTTC.

This clonotype has a count of ten or more. The V gene is TRBV7-8, the J gene TRBJ2-7; D gene ambiguous. V dropped 5 bases and J dropped 3 bases, with 17 bases sitting between them. The germline V gene has CDR1 SGHVS and CDR2 FQNEAQ. There are 15 residues in the CDR3. The CDR3 loop reads CASSIQTGPYYEQYF. CDR3 in DNA: TGTGCCAGCAGCATCCAAACCGGACCTTACTACGAGCAGTACTTC.

This clonotype occurred many times. The chain couples TRBV5-1 to TRBJ2-1, with TRBD1 identical over 9 bases. The CDR3 is 15 amino acids. Germline V gene data show CDR1 as SGHRS and CDR2 as YFSETQ. V lost 2 bases, J lost 7 bases, and 7 bases stayed unmatched. Here the CDR3 DNA reads TGCGCCAGCAGCTTACAGGGGGCAGATAGGAATGAGCAGTTCTTC. Translation: CASSLQGADRNEQFF.

In its sample, this clonotype was seen a few times. The chain is built from TRBV4-3 and TRBJ2-7; 9 bases line up with TRBD1. Trimming took 1 base from V and 5 from J; bases not matched to a gene: 6. The CDR3 has 15 residues. From germline, CDR1 is LGHNA and CDR2 YSLEER. CDR3 coding DNA: TGCGCCAGCAGCCAAGGACAGGGGGATCACGACGAGCAGTACTTC. It codes for CASSQGQGDHDEQYF.

This clonotype showed up just a few times. The chain carries TRBV29-1 and TRBJ2-7, with a possible D match to TRBD1 (5 bases). The length of the CDR3 is 12 residues. Germline values: CDR1 SQVTM, CDR2 ANQGSEA. V gave up 5 bases and J gave up 5 bases, with 13 bases separating them. CDR3 nucleotide sequence: TGCAGCGTTAAGGACAACCCCCACGAGCAGTACTTC. Translated: CSVKDNPHEQYF.

This clonotype was counted a few times. V usage is TRBV28 and J usage is TRBJ2-1, with TRBD2 identical over 8 bases. The CDR3 runs 15 residues. Germline V gene data show CDR1 as MDHEN and CDR2 as SYDVKM. The ends lost 2 bases at V and 5 bases at J; junction bases unmatched: 5. CDR3 nucleotides: TGTGCCAGCAGTTTAGGGACTAGAAGCCACAATGAGCAGTTCTTC. As protein: CASSLGTRSHNEQFF.

This clonotype was seen repeatedly, ten times or more. This chain connects TRBV14 to TRBJ2-7; D gene ambiguous. CDR1 is SGHDN, CDR2 FVKESK, per germline. Trimming pared 4 bases from V and 5 bases from J, leaving 18 bases between. The CDR3 covers 15 residues. The DNA of the CDR3 is TGTGCCAGCAGCCTTATGATGACTCCTTTCGACGAGCAGTACTTC. This gives the protein CASSLMMTPFDEQYF.

This chain links TRBV4-1 with TRBJ2-7, with D maybe TRBD1 (5 bases). Trimming left V 1 base short and J 3 bases short, with 13 bases between. The CDR3 loop spans 15 amino acids. The germline gives CDR1 MGHRA, CDR2 YSYEKL. The CDR3 nucleotides are TGCGCCAGCAGCCAAGTGGACACCCTGGGCTACGAGCAGTACTTC. Translation gives CASSQVDTLGYEQYF.

This clonotype was seen many times. The chain couples TRBV20-1 to TRBJ2-1, with 11 bases that match TRBD2. The germline V gene encodes CDR1 DFQATT and CDR2 SNEGSKA (reference sequence). The CDR3 contains 15 residues. The V and J ends lost 2 bases and 4 bases, in that order; junction bases with no gene match: 4. Here the CDR3 DNA reads TGCAGTGCTAGACCGGGACTAGCGGAATACAATGAGCAGTTCTTC. Translating gives CSARPGLAEYNEQFF.